The rows below give T cell receptor beta chains drawn from one sample of a study of Ad26.COV2.S vaccination and SARS-CoV-2 variants. The repertoire was sequenced with immunoSEQ multiplex PCR; TCRdb's copy has only in-frame clones and lacks some. The table records under 150,000 clones, roughly 88% of them present only once. The sample was peripheral blood, taken after recovery from COVID-19. These receptors came from a human donor who had recovered from COVID-19. The CDR3 runs from the conserved cysteine through the conserved F or W. Fields, in order: V gene, clone size, D gene, J gene, CDR3 DNA, CDR3 protein. D genes are given only for firm matches. Size tells how often a clone was seen (once, few, many) or the class of an expanded clone, and some rows leave it out.

v_gene: TRBV14; abundance: .; d_gene: .; j_gene: TRBJ2-1; CDR3nt: TGTGCCAGCAGCCAAGTCTGGGAGCAGTTCTTC; CDR3aa: CASSQVWEQFF
v_gene: TRBV5-4; abundance: .; d_gene: .; j_gene: TRBJ1-1; CDR3nt: TGTGCCGGGGGTTGGGACACTGAAGCTTTCTTT; CDR3aa: CAGGWDTEAFF
v_gene: TRBV14; abundance: .; d_gene: .; j_gene: TRBJ2-2; CDR3nt: TGTGCCAGCAGCCAATCGGACAGCAGAAACACCGGGGAGCTGTTTTTT; CDR3aa: CASSQSDSRNTGELFF
v_gene: TRBV6-5; abundance: .; d_gene: .; j_gene: TRBJ1-4; CDR3nt: TGTGCCAGCAATAGGGGAGAAAAACTGTTTTTT; CDR3aa: CASNRGEKLFF
v_gene: TRBV7-9; abundance: .; d_gene: TRBD1; j_gene: TRBJ2-7; CDR3nt: TGTGCCAGCAGCTTAGCCGGACAGGGGACCTACGAGCAGTACTTC; CDR3aa: CASSLAGQGTYEQYF
v_gene: TRBV2; abundance: .; d_gene: .; j_gene: TRBJ2-7; CDR3nt: TGTGCCAGCAGTGGTGCCTACGAGCAGTACTTC; CDR3aa: CASSGAYEQYF
v_gene: TRBV9; abundance: .; d_gene: TRBD1; j_gene: TRBJ1-4; CDR3nt: TGTGCCAGCAGCGTAGAGGGGGCGGGTGAAAAACTGTTTTTT; CDR3aa: CASSVEGAGEKLFF
v_gene: TRBV3-1/TRBV3-2; abundance: .; d_gene: .; j_gene: TRBJ1-1; CDR3nt: TGTGCCAGCAGCCGAGCGAACACTGAAGCTTTCTTT; CDR3aa: CASSRANTEAFF
v_gene: TRBV5-1; abundance: .; d_gene: .; j_gene: TRBJ2-7; CDR3nt: TGCGCCAGCAGCTTGGGGGTAGGCCGGGAGCAGTACTTC; CDR3aa: CASSLGVGREQYF
v_gene: TRBV12-3/TRBV12-4; abundance: .; d_gene: .; j_gene: TRBJ2-2; CDR3nt: TGTGCCAGCAGCTCAGGGGCCGGGGAGCTGTTTTTT; CDR3aa: CASSSGAGELFF
v_gene: TRBV5-1; abundance: .; d_gene: .; j_gene: TRBJ1-6; CDR3nt: TGCGCCAGCAGCTTGGATGGGGATTATAATTCACCCCTCCACTTT; CDR3aa: CASSLDGDYNSPLHF
v_gene: TRBV4-1; abundance: .; d_gene: .; j_gene: TRBJ1-5; CDR3nt: TGCGCCAGCAGCCCGGGGACCGGAGATCAGCCCCAGCATTTT; CDR3aa: CASSPGTGDQPQHF
v_gene: TRBV30; abundance: .; d_gene: .; j_gene: TRBJ2-4; CDR3nt: TGTGCCTGGAGGAGGACTGACCTAGCCAAAAACATTCAGTACTTC; CDR3aa: CAWRRTDLAKNIQYF
v_gene: TRBV19; abundance: .; d_gene: .; j_gene: TRBJ1-3; CDR3nt: TGTGCCAGCTCTGGAAACACCATATATTTT; CDR3aa: CASSGNTIYF
v_gene: TRBV28; abundance: .; d_gene: TRBD1; j_gene: TRBJ2-5; CDR3nt: TGTGCCGTCCAGCCACAGGGGATCCAAGAGACCCAGTACTTC; CDR3aa: CAVQPQGIQETQYF
v_gene: TRBV5-1; abundance: .; d_gene: .; j_gene: TRBJ1-1; CDR3nt: TGCGCCAGCAGCTACCAGGGAAAAAACACTGAAGCTTTCTTT; CDR3aa: CASSYQGKNTEAFF
v_gene: TRBV28; abundance: .; d_gene: .; j_gene: TRBJ2-3; CDR3nt: TGTGCCAGCAGTCCCCGGTGGTGGGGGAGCACAGATACGCAGTATTTT; CDR3aa: CASSPRWWGSTDTQYF
v_gene: TRBV19; abundance: .; d_gene: TRBD1; j_gene: TRBJ1-2; CDR3nt: TGTGCCAGTAGTGGCCGGGACAGGGGCTATGGCTACACCTTC; CDR3aa: CASSGRDRGYGYTF
v_gene: TRBV19; abundance: .; d_gene: TRBD2; j_gene: TRBJ2-2; CDR3nt: TGTGCCAGTACCACGACTAGCGGGGGGTCCGGGGAGCTGTTTTTT; CDR3aa: CASTTTSGGSGELFF
v_gene: TRBV19; abundance: once; d_gene: TRBD1; j_gene: TRBJ2-7; CDR3nt: TGTGCCACCGGGACAGGAACCTACGAGCAGTACTTC; CDR3aa: CATGTGTYEQYF
v_gene: TRBV18; abundance: .; d_gene: .; j_gene: TRBJ2-5; CDR3nt: TGTGCCAGCTCACCAGGGGGGCAAGAGACCCAGTACTTC; CDR3aa: CASSPGGQETQYF